This T cell receptor beta chain emerged from a study of immune evolution from preneoplasia to lung adenocarcinoma. Repertoires were generated with immunoSEQ multiplex PCR, while TCRdb's copy carries only in-frame clones and drops some. The repertoire holds about 26,000 clones, with less than 80% as singletons. Germline CDR1 and CDR2: SGHRS and YFSETQ. The V gene lost 3 bases and the J gene lost 6 bases, with 13 bases spanning the gap. The CDR3 consists of 13 residues. V gene TRBV5-1 combines with J gene TRBJ2-7; D is perhaps TRBD2 (6 bases). The source is a person between 55 and 70 years old with invasive lung adenocarcinoma. Some clones in this sample may be carry-over from other donors' samples. The sample comprised FFPE invasive lung adenocarcinoma tissue. The CDR3 DNA reads TGCGCCAGCAGCTGGGGGGATCGGGCCGAGCAGTACTTC. Protein product: CASSWGDRAEQYF.